These 11 T cell receptor beta chains came from one sample sequenced in a study of pediatric ulcerative colitis. Rectal tissue came from one to two pinch biopsies taken at colonoscopy. The assay was immunoSEQ multiplex PCR, and TCRdb's table has in-frame clones only and misses some. The sample contains approximately 40,000 clones, 60% to 85% of which appear only once. The sample was gut tissue. The origin of the receptors is a boy younger than 18 with severe ulcerative colitis.

Regarding this clone: The junction does not match germline at one end; this may be a read error. Here the CDR3 DNA reads TGTGCCAGCAGCGAAGCCGGGACAGGGAACTACGAGCAGTACTTC. Translating gives CASSEAGTGNYEQYF. The J gene is TRBJ2-7, the V gene TRBV2; the match to TRBD1 covers 9 bases. CDR1 is SNHLY and CDR2 is FYNNEI in the germline V gene. The CDR3 length is 15 residues.

This rearrangement joins TRBV9 to TRBJ1-6, with 9 positions matching TRBD1. The CDR3 loop spans 15 amino acids. CDR1 is SGDLS and CDR2 is YYNGEE in the germline V gene. Trimming took 4 bases from V and 7 from J; bases not matched to a gene: 6. CDR3 DNA: TGTGCCAGCAGCCCTCTGGGACAGGGAAATTCACCCCTCCACTTT. Translation gives CASSPLGQGNSPLHF.

The chain carries TRBV29-1 and TRBJ1-1; tentative D call: TRBD1 (5 bases). V lost 7 bases, J lost 0 bases, and 18 bases lay in between. In germline, CDR1 is SQVTM, CDR2 ANQGSEA. There are 15 residues in the CDR3. CDR3: CSAAQRGGVNTEAFF. CDR3 DNA sequence: TGCAGCGCTGCCCAAAGGGGAGGGGTGAACACTGAAGCTTTCTTT. Combining the CDR3 with reference TRBV29-1 and TRBJ1-1 gives the whole variable domain SAVISQKPSRDICQRGTSLTIQCQVDSQVTMMFWYRQQPGQSLTLIATANQGSEATYESGFVIDKFPISRPNLTFSTLTVSNMSPEDSSIYLCSAAQRGGVNTEAFFGQGTRLTVV.

The rearrangement uses TRBV5-1 and TRBJ1-2; no clear D gene. The V gene's germline CDR1 is SGHRS and CDR2 YFSETQ. This CDR3 is built from 15 residues. V was pared by 0 bases and J by 3 bases, with 12 bases between. CDR3 amino acids: CASSLAVGGDYGYTF. Here the CDR3 DNA reads TGCGCCAGCAGCTTGGCCGTGGGAGGAGACTATGGCTACACCTTC. Filled out from reference TRBV5-1 and TRBJ1-2, the complete variable domain reads KAGVTQTPRYLIKTRGQQVTLSCSPISGHRSVSWYQQTPGQGLQFLFEYFSETQRNKGNFPGRFSGRQFSNSRSEMNVSTLELGDSALYLCASSLAVGGDYGYTFGSGTRLTVV.

The J gene is TRBJ2-3, the V gene TRBV6-1, with TRBD1 matching over 8 bases. This CDR3 comprises 17 residues. The V segment lost 3 bases and the J segment 2 bases; nucleotides outside the gene matches: 10. Germline V gene lookup returns CDR1 MNHNS and CDR2 SASEGT. The CDR3 spells CASSDGQGPLVTDTQYF. The CDR3 DNA sequence: TGTGCCAGCAGTGACGGACAGGGCCCCCTCGTCACAGATACGCAGTATTTT.

The chain uses TRBV28 and TRBJ1-3; D perhaps matches TRBD1 (5 bases). The CDR3 runs to 15 residues. Germline lookup yields CDR1 MDHEN and CDR2 SYDVKM. V lost 4 bases to trimming and J lost 0 bases, with 10 bases between them. The chain's CDR3 is CASSSGDASGNTIYF. The CDR3 region has the DNA TGTGCCAGCAGTTCGGGGGACGCCTCTGGAAACACCATATATTTT.

J is TRBJ2-1 and V is TRBV28; TRBD1 matches at 9 bases. This CDR3 comprises 15 residues. The V segment lost 6 bases and the J segment 0 bases; nucleotides outside the gene matches: 3. The germline V gene has CDR1 MDHEN and CDR2 SYDVKM. CDR3 sequence reads: CASRWDRDSYNEQFF. CDR3 in DNA: TGTGCCAGCAGGTGGGACAGGGACTCCTACAATGAGCAGTTCTTC.

This sequence joins TRBV5-1 and TRBJ1-2; the D gene is possibly TRBD1 (6 bases). The germline CDR1 and CDR2 sequences are SGHRS and YFSETQ. V was trimmed by 4 bases and J by 4 bases, leaving 20 bases between them. The CDR3 covers 16 residues. This chain's CDR3 is CASSMDSTNYPYGYTF. The CDR3 coding sequence is TGCGCCAGCAGCATGGACAGCACGAATTACCCCTATGGCTACACCTTC.

The chain employs TRBV28 and TRBJ1-2, with D possibly matching TRBD1 (5 bases). V lost 4 bases, J lost 6 bases, and 18 bases lay in between. Looked up from germline, CDR1 is MDHEN and CDR2 is SYDVKM. The CDR3 is 15 residues long. In nucleotides, the CDR3 is TGTGCCAGCAGTTCTACTCTCGGTGTGGGGGATGGCTACACCTTC. This translates into CASSSTLGVGDGYTF.

V gene TRBV5-4 combines with J gene TRBJ2-7; weak D call: TRBD2 (5 bases). This CDR3 contains 15 residues. Trimming pared 0 bases from V and 2 bases from J, leaving 12 bases between. From germline, CDR1 is SGHNT and CDR2 YYREEE (reference sequence). The CDR3 DNA is TGTGCCAGCAGCTTGGACAGTGAGAGGGCCTACGAGCAGTACTTC. Residues: CASSLDSERAYEQYF.

This clone appeared a few times. The gene calls are TRBV9 and TRBJ2-2; 9 nucleotides align to TRBD1. J gave up 0 bases and V 4 bases, and 7 bases lay outside the gene matches. This CDR3 spans 17 amino acids. Per the germline V gene, CDR1 is SGDLS and CDR2 is YYNGEE. The CDR3 reads CASSPTGGVTNTGELFF. The CDR3 DNA is TGTGCCAGCAGCCCGACAGGGGGGGTTACGAACACCGGGGAGCTGTTTTTT.